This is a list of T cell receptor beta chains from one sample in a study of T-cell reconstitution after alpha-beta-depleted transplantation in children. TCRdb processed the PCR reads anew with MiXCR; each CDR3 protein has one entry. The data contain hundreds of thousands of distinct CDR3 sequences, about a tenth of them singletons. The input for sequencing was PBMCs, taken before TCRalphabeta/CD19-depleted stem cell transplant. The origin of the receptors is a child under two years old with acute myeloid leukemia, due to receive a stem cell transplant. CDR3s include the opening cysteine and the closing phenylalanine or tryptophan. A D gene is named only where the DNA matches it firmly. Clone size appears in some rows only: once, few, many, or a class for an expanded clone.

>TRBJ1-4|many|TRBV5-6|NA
TGTGCCAGCAGCTTCTGGTTGTTGGGTGAAAAACTGTTTTTT
CASSFWLLGEKLFF
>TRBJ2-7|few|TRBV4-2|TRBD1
TGTGCCAGCAGCCAAGACCCCGGACAGGGGGCCTCCTACGAGCAGTACTTC
CASSQDPGQGASYEQYF
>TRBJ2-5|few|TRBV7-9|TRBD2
TGTGCCAGCAGCCTAGAGAAGACTAGCGGGAGTTTGGAGACCCAGTACTTC
CASSLEKTSGSLETQYF
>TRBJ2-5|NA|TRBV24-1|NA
TGTGCCACCAGTGACCCCCCGAAAGAGACCCAGTACTTC
CATSDPPKETQYF
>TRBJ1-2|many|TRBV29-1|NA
TGCAGCGCTACGGGGGCCAGAAGCCACTATGGCTACACCTTC
CSATGARSHYGYTF
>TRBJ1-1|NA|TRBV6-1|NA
TGTGCCAGCAGTGACCTAGTGGGGGGGAACACTGAAGCTTTCTTT
CASSDLVGGNTEAFF
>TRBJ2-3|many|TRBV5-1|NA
TGCGCCAGCAGCTTGTCGGGAGACACAGATACGCAGTATTTT
CASSLSGDTDTQYF
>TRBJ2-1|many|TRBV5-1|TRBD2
TGCGCCAGCAGCTTCGGTCGTGCCGGGAGGGCCTACAATGAGCAGTTCTTC
CASSFGRAGRAYNEQFF
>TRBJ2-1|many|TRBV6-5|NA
TGTGCCAGCAGTCAGCGGGTGGAAGAGCAGTTCTTC
CASSQRVEEQFF
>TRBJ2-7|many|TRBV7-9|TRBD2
TGTGCCAGCAGCTATGGAGTAGCGGGGGTCTACGAGCAGTACTTC
CASSYGVAGVYEQYF
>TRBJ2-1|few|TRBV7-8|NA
TGTGCCAGCAGCGTCAGTCGGGGAGAGCAGTTCTTC
CASSVSRGEQFF
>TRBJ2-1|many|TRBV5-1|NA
TGCGCCAGCAGTAATCACGGGGGGCCTTTTGAGCAGTTCTTC
CASSNHGGPFEQFF
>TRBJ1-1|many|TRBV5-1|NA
TGCGCCAGCAGCTTGGGTGGACTTGGGAACACTGAAGCTTTCTTT
CASSLGGLGNTEAFF
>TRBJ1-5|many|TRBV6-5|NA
TGTGCCAGCAGTTACTCGCGGGGGGCTCAGCCCCAGCATTTT
CASSYSRGAQPQHF
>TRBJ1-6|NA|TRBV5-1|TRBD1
TGCGCCAGCAGCCCGGAGGGGACAGGGAGGTCACCCCTCCACTTT
CASSPEGTGRSPLHF
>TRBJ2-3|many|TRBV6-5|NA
TGTGCCAGCAGTTACTCGAGGGGGGGAGATACGCAGTATTTT
CASSYSRGGDTQYF
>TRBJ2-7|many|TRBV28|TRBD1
TGTGCCAGCAGTGAACAGGGGTCCTACGAGCAGTACTTC
CASSEQGSYEQYF
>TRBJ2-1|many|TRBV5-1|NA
TGCGCCAGCAGTCAAGGGACGCTCAGCTCCTACAATGAGCAGTTCTTC
CASSQGTLSSYNEQFF
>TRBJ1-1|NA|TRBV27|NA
TGTGCCAGCTACGGGCAGGTGAACACTGAAGCTTTCTTT
CASYGQVNTEAFF
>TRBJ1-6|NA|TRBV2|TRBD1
TGTGCCAGCGGAGACGACAGGGGGTATAATTCACCCCTCCACTTT
CASGDDRGYNSPLHF
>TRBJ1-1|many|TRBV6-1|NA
TGTGCCAGCGCAGAGACCCGATCGGACACTGAAGCTTTCTTT
CASAETRSDTEAFF
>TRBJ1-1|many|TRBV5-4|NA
TGTGCCAGCAGCTTGGATTCAGGGGCGGTCGCTGAAGCTTTCTTT
CASSLDSGAVAEAFF
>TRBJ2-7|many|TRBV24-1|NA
TGTGCCACCAGTGATTTACTAGTGACCAACTACGAGCAGTACTTC
CATSDLLVTNYEQYF
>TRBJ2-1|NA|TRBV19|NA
TGTGCCAGTAGTAATCGGCCTCTCTCCGGCAATGAGCAGTTCTTC
CASSNRPLSGNEQFF
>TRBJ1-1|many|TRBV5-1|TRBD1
TGCGCCAGCAGCCCTCGACAGGGGTTGAACACTGAAGCTTTCTTT
CASSPRQGLNTEAFF
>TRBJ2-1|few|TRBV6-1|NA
TGTGCCAGCAGTGTAGGATCTCACAGGGTGGACAATGAGCAGTTCTTC
CASSVGSHRVDNEQFF
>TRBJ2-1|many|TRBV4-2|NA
TGTGCCAGCAGCCAAGAGGAGGGGACCTACAATGAGCAGTTCTTC
CASSQEEGTYNEQFF
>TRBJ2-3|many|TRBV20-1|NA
TGCAGTGCTAGAGCCCCCGCGAGCAGGCCCACAGATACGCAGTATTTT
CSARAPASRPTDTQYF
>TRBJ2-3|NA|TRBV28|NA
TGTGCCAGCAGTCCCAGTTTGATGGGGTTTGGCACAGATACGCAGTATTTT
CASSPSLMGFGTDTQYF
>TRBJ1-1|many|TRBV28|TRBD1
TGTGCCAGCAGTTCCCTCTCCGGGACAGGAGCTTTCTTT
CASSSLSGTGAFF
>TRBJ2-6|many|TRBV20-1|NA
TGCAGTGCTAGCGTCTCTGGGGCCAACGTCCTGACTTTC
CSASVSGANVLTF
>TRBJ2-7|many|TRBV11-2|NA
TGTGCCAGCAGCGCCTCAGGACAGCGATTATACGAGCAGTACTTC
CASSASGQRLYEQYF
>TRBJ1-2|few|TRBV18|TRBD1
TGTGCCAGCTCACCACCCGGGACAGCGGGAGGCTACACCTTC
CASSPPGTAGGYTF
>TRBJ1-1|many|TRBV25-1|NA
TGTGCCAGCAGTGCGGTCAGGCAGGGCCTGAACACTGAAGCTTTCTTT
CASSAVRQGLNTEAFF
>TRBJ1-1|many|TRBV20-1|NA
TGCAGTGCTAGAGATCGACGGGGATACGCTGAAGCTTTCTTT
CSARDRRGYAEAFF
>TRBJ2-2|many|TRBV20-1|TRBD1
TGCAGTGCTAGAGGGACAGGGAACACCGGGGAGCTGTTTTTT
CSARGTGNTGELFF
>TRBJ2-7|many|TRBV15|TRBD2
TGTGCCACCAGCAGAGGATTTAGCGGGGGGTCCTACGAGCAGTACTTC
CATSRGFSGGSYEQYF
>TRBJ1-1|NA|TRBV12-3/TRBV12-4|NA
TGTGCCAGCACCCCGGGGGGGACTGAAGCTTTCTTT
CASTPGGTEAFF